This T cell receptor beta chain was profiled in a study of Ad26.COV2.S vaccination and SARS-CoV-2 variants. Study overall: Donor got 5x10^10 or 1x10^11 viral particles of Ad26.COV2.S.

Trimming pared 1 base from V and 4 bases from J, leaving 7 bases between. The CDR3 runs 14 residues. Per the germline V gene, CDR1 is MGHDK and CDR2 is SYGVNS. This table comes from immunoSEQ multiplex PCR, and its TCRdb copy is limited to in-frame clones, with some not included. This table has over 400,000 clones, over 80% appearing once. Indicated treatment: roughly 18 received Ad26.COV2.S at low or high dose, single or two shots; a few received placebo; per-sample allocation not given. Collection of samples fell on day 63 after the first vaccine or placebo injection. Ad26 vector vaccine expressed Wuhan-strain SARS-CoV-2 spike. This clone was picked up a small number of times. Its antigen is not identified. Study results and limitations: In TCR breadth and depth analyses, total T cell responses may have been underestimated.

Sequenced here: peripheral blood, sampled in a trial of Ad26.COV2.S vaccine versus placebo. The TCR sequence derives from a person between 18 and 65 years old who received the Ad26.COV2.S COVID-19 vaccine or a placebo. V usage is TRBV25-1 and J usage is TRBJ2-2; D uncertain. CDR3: CASSEWLSTGELFF. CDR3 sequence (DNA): TGTGCCAGCAGTGAATGGTTGAGCACCGGGGAGCTGTTTTTT.